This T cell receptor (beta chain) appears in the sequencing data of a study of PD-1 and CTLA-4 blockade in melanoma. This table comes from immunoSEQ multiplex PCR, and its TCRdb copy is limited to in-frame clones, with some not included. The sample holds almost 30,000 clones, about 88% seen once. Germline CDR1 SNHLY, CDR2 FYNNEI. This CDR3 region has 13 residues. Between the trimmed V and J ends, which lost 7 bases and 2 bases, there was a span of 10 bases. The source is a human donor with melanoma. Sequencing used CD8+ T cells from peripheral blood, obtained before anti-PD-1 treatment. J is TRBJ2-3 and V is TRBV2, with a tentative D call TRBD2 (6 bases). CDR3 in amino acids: CASTASVTDTQYF. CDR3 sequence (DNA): TGTGCCAGCACGGCTAGCGTCACAGATACGCAGTATTTT.